The clone carrying this T cell receptor (beta chain) was found once. The data were taken from a study of blood T cell repertoires in COVID-19. V gave up 0 bases and J gave up 6 bases; unmatched junction bases: 4. This CDR3 spans 13 amino acids. Germline loops: CDR1 GTSNPN, CDR2 SVGIG (reference sequence). TCRdb keeps only in-frame clones here, not all; method: immunoSEQ multiplex PCR. The data contain hundreds of thousands of clones, around 82% of them singletons. The study recruited people aged 18 to 89 years across about two dozen US areas. The sequence derives from a man aged 30 to 39 with acute COVID-19. The chain couples TRBV30 to TRBJ1-2; 7 bases fit TRBD1. The sequencing sample was made of PBMCs or T cells enriched from blood (not recorded which). The DNA for the CDR3 is TGTGCCTGGAGTGTACAGAGGGGGCATGGCTACACCTTC. It codes for CAWSVQRGHGYTF.